This TCR beta chain derives from a study of cytomegalovirus exposure and HLA in healthy donors. PCR employed 60 Vbeta and 13 Jbeta primers. Method: immunoSEQ multiplex PCR; TCRdb's copy keeps in-frame clones and lacks some. This table has 110,000 or so clones, about 80% appearing once. Findings and caveats of the study: Likely technical artifact: a cluster of highly shared sequence variants. Relative to equally common others, HLA-associated TCR beta chains showed greater clonal expansion in a later analysis. Previous analysis showed most TCR beta V segments were productive about 87% or about 30% of the time.

In its sample, this clone was seen a few times. Its antigen is still unknown. Germline loops: CDR1 SGHTA, CDR2 FQGNSA. J was trimmed by 3 bases and V by 5 bases; bases with no gene match: 7. This CDR3 has 14 amino acids. Sequenced sample: PBMCs. The clonotype comes from a woman aged 45-65 years in good health and CMV-seropositive. The chain uses TRBV7-2 and TRBJ2-7, with 7 bases fitting TRBD1. The CDR3 loop is CASSTRQGNYEQYF. The CDR3 DNA follows: TGTGCCAGCAGCACCCGACAGGGAAACTACGAGCAGTACTTC.